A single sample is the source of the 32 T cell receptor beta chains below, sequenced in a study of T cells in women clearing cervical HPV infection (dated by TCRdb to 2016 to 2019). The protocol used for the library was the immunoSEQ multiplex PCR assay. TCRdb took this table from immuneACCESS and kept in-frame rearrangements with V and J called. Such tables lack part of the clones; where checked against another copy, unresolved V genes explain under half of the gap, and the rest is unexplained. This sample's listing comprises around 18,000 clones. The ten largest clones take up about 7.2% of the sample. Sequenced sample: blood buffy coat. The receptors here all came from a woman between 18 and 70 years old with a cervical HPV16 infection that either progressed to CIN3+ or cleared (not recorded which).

CDR3 residues: CASSQGRDRGAGANVLTF. Incomplete CDR3 DNA: TGCGCCAGCAGCCAAGGACGGGACAGGGGAGCTGGGGCCAACGTC. The rearrangement uses TRBV4-1 and TRBJ2-6; TRBD1 agrees at 10 bases. The read finishes 3 residues shy of the CDR3 end, and the germline J gene is used to complete it. From germline, CDR1 is MGHRA and CDR2 YSYEKL. This CDR3 has 18 amino acids. V shed 1 base, J shed 2 bases, and the junction held 5 bases outside the gene matches.

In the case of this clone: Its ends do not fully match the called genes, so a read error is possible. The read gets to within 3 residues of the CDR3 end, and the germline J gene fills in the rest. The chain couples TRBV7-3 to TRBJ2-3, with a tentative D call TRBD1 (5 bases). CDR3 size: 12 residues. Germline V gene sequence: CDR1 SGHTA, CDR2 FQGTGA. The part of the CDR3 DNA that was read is TGTTCCAGCAGCTTGGGGCAGGATACG. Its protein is CSSSLGQDT. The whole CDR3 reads CSSSLGQDTQYF.

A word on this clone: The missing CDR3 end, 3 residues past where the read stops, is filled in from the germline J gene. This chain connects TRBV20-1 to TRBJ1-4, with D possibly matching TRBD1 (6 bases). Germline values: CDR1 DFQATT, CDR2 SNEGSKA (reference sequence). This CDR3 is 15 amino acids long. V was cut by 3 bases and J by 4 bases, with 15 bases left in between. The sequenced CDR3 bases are TGCAGTGCTAGTAGAACAGGGACCTATAATGAAAAA. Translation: CSASRTGTYNEK. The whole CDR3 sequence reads CSASRTGTYNEKLFF.

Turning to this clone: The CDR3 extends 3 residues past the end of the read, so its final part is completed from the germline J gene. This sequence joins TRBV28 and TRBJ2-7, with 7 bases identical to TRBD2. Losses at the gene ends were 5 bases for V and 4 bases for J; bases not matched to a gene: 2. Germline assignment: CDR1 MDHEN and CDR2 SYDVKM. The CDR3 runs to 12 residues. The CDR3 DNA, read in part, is TGTGCCAGCAGTGCAGCGGGGTACGAG. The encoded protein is CASSAAGYE. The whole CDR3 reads CASSAAGYEQYF.

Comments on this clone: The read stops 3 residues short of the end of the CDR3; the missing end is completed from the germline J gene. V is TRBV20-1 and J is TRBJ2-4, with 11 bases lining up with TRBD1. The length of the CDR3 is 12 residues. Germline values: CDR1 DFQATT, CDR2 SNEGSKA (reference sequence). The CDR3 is CSARQDRGPQYF. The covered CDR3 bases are TGCAGTGCTAGACAGGACAGGGGGCCT.

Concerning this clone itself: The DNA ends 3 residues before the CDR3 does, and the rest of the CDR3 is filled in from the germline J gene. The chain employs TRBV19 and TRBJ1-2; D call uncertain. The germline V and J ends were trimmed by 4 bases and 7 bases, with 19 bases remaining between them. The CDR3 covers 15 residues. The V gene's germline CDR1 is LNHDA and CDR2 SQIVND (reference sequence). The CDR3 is CASSTTLQPFSGYTF. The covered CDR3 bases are TGTGCCAGTAGTACGACCCTACAGCCCTTCTCTGGC.

CDR3 sequence reads: CASRREATNEKLFF. The sequenced CDR3 bases are TGCGCCAGCAGGCGGGAGGCAACTAATGAAAAA. The chain is built from TRBV5-1 and TRBJ1-4; D is uncertain. The CDR3 extends 3 residues past the end of the read, so its final part is completed from the germline J gene. This CDR3 is built from 14 residues. The germline V gene encodes CDR1 SGHRS and CDR2 YFSETQ. Trimming took 5 bases from V and 0 from J, leaving 8 bases between them.

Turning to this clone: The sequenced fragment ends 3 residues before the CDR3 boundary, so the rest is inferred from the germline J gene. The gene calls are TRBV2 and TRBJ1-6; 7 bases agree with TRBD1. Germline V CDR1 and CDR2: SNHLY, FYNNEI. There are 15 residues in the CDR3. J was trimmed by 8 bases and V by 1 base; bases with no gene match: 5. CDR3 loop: CASSEDQGEYSPLHF. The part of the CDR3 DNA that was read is TGTGCCAGCAGTGAAGACCAGGGGGAATATTCACCC.

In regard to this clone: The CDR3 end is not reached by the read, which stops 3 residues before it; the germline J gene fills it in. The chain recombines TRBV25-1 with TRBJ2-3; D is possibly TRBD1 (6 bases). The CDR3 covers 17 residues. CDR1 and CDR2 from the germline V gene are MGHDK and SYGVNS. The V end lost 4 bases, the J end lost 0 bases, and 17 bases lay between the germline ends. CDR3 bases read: TGTGCCAGCAGTGCTAACAGGGCCGGAGTTAGCACAGATACG. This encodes CASSANRAGVSTDT. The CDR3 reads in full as CASSANRAGVSTDTQYF.

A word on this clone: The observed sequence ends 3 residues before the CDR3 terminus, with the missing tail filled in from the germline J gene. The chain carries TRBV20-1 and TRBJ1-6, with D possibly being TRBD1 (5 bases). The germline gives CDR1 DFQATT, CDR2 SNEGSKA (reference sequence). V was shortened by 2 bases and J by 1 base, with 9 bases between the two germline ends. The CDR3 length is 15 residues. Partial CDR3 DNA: TGCAGTGCTAGACTCCAGGGTTCCTATAATTCACCC. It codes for CSARLQGSYNSP. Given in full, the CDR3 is CSARLQGSYNSPLHF.

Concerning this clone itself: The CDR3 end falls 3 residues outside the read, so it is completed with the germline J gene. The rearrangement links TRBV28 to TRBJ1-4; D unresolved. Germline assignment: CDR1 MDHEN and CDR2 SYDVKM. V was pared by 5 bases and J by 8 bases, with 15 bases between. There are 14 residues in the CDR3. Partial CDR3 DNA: TGTGCCAGCAGTACAGAGTTTGATGGGGAAAAA. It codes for CASSTEFDGEK. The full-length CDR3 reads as CASSTEFDGEKLFF.

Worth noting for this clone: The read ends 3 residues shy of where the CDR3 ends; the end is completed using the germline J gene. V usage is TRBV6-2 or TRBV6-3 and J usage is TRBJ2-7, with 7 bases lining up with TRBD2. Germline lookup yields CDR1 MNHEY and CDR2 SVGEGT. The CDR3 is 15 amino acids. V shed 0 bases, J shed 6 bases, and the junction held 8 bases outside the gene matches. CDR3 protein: CASSYSASGGGEQYF. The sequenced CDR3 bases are TGTGCCAGCAGTTACTCGGCTAGCGGTGGGGGCGAG.

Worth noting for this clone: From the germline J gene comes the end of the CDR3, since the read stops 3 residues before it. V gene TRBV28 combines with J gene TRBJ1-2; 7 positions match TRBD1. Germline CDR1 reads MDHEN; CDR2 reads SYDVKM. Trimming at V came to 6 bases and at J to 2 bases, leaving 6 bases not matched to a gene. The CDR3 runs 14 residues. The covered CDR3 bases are TGTGCCAGCAGAACCATGACAGGGAACTATGGC. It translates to CASRTMTGNYG. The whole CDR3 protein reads CASRTMTGNYGYTF.

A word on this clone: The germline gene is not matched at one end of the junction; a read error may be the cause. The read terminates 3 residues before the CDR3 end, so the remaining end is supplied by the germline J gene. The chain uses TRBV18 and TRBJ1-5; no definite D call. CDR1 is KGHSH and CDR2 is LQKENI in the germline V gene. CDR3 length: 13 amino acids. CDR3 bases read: TGTGCCAGCCCACCTGCGGCGAATCAGCCC. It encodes CASPPAANQP. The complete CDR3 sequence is CASPPAANQPQHF.

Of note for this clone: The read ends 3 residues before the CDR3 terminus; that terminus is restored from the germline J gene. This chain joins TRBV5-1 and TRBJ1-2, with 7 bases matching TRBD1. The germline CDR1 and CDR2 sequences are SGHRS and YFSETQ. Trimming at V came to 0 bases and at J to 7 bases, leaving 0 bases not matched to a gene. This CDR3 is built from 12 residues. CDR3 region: CASSLGQGGYTF. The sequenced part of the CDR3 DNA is TGCGCCAGCAGCTTGGGACAGGGTGGC.

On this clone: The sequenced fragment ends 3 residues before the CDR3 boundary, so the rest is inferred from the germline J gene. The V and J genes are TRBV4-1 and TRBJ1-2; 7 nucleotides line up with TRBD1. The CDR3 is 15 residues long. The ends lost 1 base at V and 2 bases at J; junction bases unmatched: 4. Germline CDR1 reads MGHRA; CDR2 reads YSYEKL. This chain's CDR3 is CASSQVGTANYGYTF. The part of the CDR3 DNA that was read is TGCGCCAGCAGCCAAGTGGGGACAGCCAACTATGGC.

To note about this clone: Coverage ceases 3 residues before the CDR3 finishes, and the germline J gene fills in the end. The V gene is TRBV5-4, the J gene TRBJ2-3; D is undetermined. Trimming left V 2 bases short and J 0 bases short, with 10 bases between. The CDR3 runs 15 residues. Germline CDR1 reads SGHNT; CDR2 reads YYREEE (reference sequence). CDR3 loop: CASSFFSTSTDTQYF. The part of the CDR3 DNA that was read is TGTGCCAGCAGCTTCTTCTCGACTAGCACAGATACG.

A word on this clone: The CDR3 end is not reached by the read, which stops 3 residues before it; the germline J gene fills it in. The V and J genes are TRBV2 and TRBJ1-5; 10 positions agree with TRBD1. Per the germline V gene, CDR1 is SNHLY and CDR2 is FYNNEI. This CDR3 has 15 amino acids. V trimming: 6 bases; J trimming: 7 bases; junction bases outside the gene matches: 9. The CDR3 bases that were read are TGTGCCAGCAGACCTGACAGGGGGCCCCGACAGCCC. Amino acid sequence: CASRPDRGPRQP. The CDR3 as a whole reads CASRPDRGPRQPQHF.

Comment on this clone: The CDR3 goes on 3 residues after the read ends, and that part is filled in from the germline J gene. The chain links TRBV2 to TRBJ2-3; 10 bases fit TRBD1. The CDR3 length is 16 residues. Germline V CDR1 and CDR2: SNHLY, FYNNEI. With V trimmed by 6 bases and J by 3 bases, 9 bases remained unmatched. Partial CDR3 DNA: TGTGCCAGCAGGGCGGGACAGGGGCAAGAAACAGATACG. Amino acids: CASRAGQGQETDT. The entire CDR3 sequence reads CASRAGQGQETDTQYF.

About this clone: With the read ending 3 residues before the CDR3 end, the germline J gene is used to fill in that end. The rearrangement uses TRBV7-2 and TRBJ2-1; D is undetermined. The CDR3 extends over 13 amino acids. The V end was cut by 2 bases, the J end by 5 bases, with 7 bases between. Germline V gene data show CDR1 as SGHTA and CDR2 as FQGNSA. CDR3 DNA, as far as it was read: TGTGCCAGCAGCTTAACTCAAAACAATGAG. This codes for CASSLTQNNE. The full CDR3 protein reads CASSLTQNNEQFF.

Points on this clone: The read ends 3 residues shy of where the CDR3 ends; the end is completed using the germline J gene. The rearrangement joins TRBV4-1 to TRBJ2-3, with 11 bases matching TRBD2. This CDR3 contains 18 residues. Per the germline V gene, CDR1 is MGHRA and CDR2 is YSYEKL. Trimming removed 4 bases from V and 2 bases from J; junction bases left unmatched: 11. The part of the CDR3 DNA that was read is TGCGCCAGCAGCCTTGGGACTAGCGGAACAGGAGCCACAGATACG. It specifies CASSLGTSGTGATDT. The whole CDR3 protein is CASSLGTSGTGATDTQYF.

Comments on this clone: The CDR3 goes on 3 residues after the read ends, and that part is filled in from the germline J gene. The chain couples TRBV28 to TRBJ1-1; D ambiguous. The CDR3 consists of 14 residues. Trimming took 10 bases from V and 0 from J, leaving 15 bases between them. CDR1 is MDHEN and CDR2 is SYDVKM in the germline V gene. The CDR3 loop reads CATRPSGLNTEAFF. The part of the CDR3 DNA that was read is TGTGCCACCAGACCCTCGGGTTTGAACACTGAA.

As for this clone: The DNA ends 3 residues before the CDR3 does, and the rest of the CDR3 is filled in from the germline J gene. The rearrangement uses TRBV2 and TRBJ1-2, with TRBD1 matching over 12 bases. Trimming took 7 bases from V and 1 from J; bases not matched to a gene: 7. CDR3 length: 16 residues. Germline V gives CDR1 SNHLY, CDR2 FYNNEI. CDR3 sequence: CASKPGQGADNYGYTF. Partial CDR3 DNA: TGTGCCAGCAAGCCGGGACAGGGGGCCGATAACTATGGC.

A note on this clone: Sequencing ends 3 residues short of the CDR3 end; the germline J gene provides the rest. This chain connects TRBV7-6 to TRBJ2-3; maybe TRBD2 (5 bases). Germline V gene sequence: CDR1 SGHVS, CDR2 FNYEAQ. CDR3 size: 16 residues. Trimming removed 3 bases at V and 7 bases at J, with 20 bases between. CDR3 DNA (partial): TGTGCCAGCAGCTTGTCGGTTGGCGGGTCCGGGAATACG. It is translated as CASSLSVGGSGNT. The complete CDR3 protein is CASSLSVGGSGNTQYF.

The CDR3 loop is CSAREGASNQPQHF. The DNA read from the CDR3 is TGCAGTGCTAGAGAGGGGGCCAGCAATCAGCCC. This sequence joins TRBV20-1 and TRBJ1-5, with a possible D match to TRBD1 (6 bases). The read falls 3 residues short of the CDR3 end, and the missing part is taken from the germline J gene. Germline V gene lookup returns CDR1 DFQATT and CDR2 SNEGSKA (reference sequence). Trimming removed 0 bases at V and 1 base at J, with 7 bases between. The length of the CDR3 is 14 residues.

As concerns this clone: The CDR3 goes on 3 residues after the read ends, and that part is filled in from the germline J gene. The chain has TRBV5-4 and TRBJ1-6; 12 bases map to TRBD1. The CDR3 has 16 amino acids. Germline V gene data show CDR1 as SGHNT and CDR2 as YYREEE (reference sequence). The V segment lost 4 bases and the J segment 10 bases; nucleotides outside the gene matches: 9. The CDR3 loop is CASSVPGQGAGSPLHF. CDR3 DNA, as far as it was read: TGTGCCAGCAGCGTCCCGGGACAGGGGGCAGGGTCACCC.

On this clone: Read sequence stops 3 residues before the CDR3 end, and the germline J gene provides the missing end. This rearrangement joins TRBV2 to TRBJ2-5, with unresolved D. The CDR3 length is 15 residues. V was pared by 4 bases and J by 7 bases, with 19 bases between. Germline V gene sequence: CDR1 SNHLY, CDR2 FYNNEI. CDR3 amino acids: CASSVGLGLPGTQYF. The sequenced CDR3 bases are TGTGCCAGCAGTGTCGGTCTTGGCCTACCGGGGACC.

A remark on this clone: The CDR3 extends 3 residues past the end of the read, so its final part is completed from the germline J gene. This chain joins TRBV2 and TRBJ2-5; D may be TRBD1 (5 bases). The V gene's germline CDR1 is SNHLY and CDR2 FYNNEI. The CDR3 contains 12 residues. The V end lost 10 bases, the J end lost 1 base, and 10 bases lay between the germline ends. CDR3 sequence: CANQGLQETQYF. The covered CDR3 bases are TGTGCCAACCAGGGTCTCCAAGAGACC.

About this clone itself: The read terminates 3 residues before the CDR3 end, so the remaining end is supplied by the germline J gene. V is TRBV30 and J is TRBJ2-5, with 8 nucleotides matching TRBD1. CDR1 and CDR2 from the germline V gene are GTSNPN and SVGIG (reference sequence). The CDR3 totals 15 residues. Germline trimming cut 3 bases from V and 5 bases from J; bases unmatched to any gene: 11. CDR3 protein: CAWSGIDRGGETQYF. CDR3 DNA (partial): TGTGCCTGGAGCGGGATCGACAGGGGAGGCGAGACC.

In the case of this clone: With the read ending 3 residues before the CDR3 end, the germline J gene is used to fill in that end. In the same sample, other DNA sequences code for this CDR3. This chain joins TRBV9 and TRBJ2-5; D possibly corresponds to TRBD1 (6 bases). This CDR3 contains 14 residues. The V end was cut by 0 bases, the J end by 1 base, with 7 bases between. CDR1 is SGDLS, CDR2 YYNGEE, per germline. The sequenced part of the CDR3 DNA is TGTGCCAGCAGCGTAGGGACAGTCCAAGAGACC. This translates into CASSVGTVQET. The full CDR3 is CASSVGTVQETQYF. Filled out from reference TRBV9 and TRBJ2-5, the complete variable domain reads DSGVTQTPKHLITATGQRVTLRCSPRSGDLSVYWYQQSLDQGLQFLIQYYNGEERAKGNILERFSAQQFPDLHSELNLSSLELGDSALYFCASSVGTVQETQYFGPGTRLLVL.

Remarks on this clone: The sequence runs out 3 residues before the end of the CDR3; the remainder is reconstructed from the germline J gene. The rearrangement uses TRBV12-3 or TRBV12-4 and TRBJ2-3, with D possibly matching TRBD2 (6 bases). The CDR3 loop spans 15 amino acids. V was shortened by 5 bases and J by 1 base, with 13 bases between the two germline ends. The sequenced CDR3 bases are TGTGCCAGCAGTCGCAAAGGCGGGGGCACAGATACG. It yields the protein CASSRKGGGTDT. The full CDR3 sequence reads CASSRKGGGTDTQYF.

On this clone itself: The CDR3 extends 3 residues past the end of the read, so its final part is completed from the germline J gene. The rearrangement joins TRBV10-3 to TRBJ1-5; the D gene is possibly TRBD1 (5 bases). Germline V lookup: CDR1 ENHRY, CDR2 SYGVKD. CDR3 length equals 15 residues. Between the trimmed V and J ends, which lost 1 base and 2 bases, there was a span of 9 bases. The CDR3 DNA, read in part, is TGTGCCATCAGTGAGTTCAGGGAGGGCAATCAGCCC. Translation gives CAISEFREGNQP. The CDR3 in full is CAISEFREGNQPQHF.